The 18 T cell receptor beta chains in this list originate from one sample, sequenced in a study of T cell repertoires in cytomegalovirus infection. Using its own MiXCR run on the reads, TCRdb lists one record per CDR3 protein. The profile shows some 940,000 distinct CDR3 sequences, roughly 31% of them singletons. Which antigens these TCRs recognize remains unknown. The sample was cultured CD8+ T cells from PBMCs, taken from culture after CMV antigen stimulation. Receptors originate from a human donor in good health (CMV status not recorded). Some clones in this sample may be carry-over from other donors' samples.

This clonotype was found a few times. The J gene is TRBJ1-3, the V gene TRBV2; D is uncertain. Germline loops: CDR1 SNHLY, CDR2 FYNNEI. Trimming removed 1 base at V and 2 bases at J, with 9 bases between. This CDR3 has 15 amino acids. The CDR3 reads CASSEDGSTGNTIYF. CDR3 nucleotide sequence: TGTGCCAGCAGTGAAGACGGCAGTACTGGAAACACCATATATTTT.

The table lists this clonotype with a few counts. The CDR3 coding sequence is TGTGCCAGCAGTTTAAGCGGAAGGGGCGGGTTGGACACTGAAGCTTTCTTT. This encodes CASSLSGRGGLDTEAFF. V is TRBV27 and J is TRBJ1-1, with D perhaps matching TRBD1 (5 bases). CDR3 size: 17 residues. Trimming removed 2 bases from V and 3 bases from J, with 19 bases in between. Germline V gene lookup returns CDR1 MNHEY and CDR2 SMNVEV (reference sequence).

This chain links TRBV19 with TRBJ2-4; 8 bases map to TRBD1. This CDR3 is 13 amino acids long. V gave up 1 base and J gave up 7 bases; unmatched junction bases: 0. CDR1 and CDR2 (germline): LNHDA, SQIVND (reference sequence). CDR3 sequence reads: CASSIGTGNIQYF. As DNA, the CDR3 is TGTGCCAGTAGTATAGGGACAGGGAACATTCAGTACTTC.

The gene calls are TRBV6-1 and TRBJ2-7; possibly TRBD1 for D (6 bases). The CDR3 totals 14 residues. Germline values: CDR1 MNHNS, CDR2 SASEGT. V was pared by 4 bases and J by 4 bases, with 14 bases between. CDR3 loop: CASSARGDVYEQYF. The CDR3 nucleotides are TGTGCCAGCAGTGCCAGGGGAGACGTTTACGAGCAGTACTTC.

This clonotype was counted once. This sequence joins TRBV5-4 and TRBJ2-7; no definite D call. This CDR3 contains 15 residues. Germline V gene sequence: CDR1 SGHNT, CDR2 YYREEE (reference sequence). V lost 2 bases to trimming and J lost 0 bases, with 12 bases between them. The CDR3 nucleotides read TGTGCCAGCAGCTTTTACTGGACCAACTCCTACGAGCAGTACTTC. Protein sequence: CASSFYWTNSYEQYF.

The sample holds a few counts of this clonotype. This chain links TRBV7-6 with TRBJ1-2, with D maybe TRBD1 (6 bases). V lost 4 bases to trimming and J lost 2 bases, with 17 bases between them. Germline V CDR1 and CDR2: SGHVS, FNYEAQ. The CDR3 has 16 residues. CDR3 region: CASSSWDTPANYGYTF. The DNA of the CDR3 is TGTGCCAGCAGCTCCTGGGACACCCCTGCGAACTATGGCTACACCTTC.

This clonotype showed up just a few times. The chain is built from TRBV12-3 or TRBV12-4 and TRBJ2-3; possible D gene TRBD2, 6 bases. V lost 8 bases, J lost 1 base, and 13 bases lay in between. This CDR3 has 14 amino acids. CDR3 sequence (DNA): TGTGCCAGCTCTCGCGGGGCGGGCACAGATACGCAGTATTTT. The encoded protein is CASSRGAGTDTQYF.

This chain uses TRBV11-3 with TRBJ2-2; 12 bases match TRBD2. J was trimmed by 0 bases and V by 6 bases; bases with no gene match: 5. Germline CDR1 SGHNT, CDR2 YENEEA. CDR3 length equals 17 residues. The CDR3 spells CASSTTSGGTNTGELFF. The CDR3 DNA reads as TGTGCCAGCAGTACGACTAGCGGGGGTACGAACACCGGGGAGCTGTTTTTT.

The V gene is TRBV7-6, the J gene TRBJ2-2, with TRBD1 matching 8 bases. With 6 bases clipped from V and 3 bases from J, the junction kept 9 bases outside the gene matches. CDR1 is SGHVS and CDR2 is FNYEAQ in the germline V gene. CDR3 size: 16 residues. This CDR3 is CASSPDRGRDTGELFF. CDR3 sequence (DNA): TGTGCCAGCAGTCCAGACAGGGGTCGGGACACCGGGGAGCTGTTTTTT.

This clonotype was observed many times. This chain joins TRBV3-1 and TRBJ2-1; 11 nucleotides align to TRBD2. V was clipped by 4 bases and J by 4 bases; unmatched bases: 6. The CDR3 is 16 amino acids. Germline loops: CDR1 LGHDT, CDR2 YNNKEL (reference sequence). CDR3 bases: TGTGCCAGCAGCCCCACCCGACTAGCGGGGTACAATGAGCAGTTCTTC. As protein: CASSPTRLAGYNEQFF.

The sample holds a few counts of this clonotype. In DNA form, the CDR3 reads TGCGCCAGCAGCCAAGACTCCCTTAGCGGTTTCACAGATACGCAGTATTTT. Amino acid sequence: CASSQDSLSGFTDTQYF. The chain has TRBV4-1 and TRBJ2-3, with D tentatively TRBD2 (6 bases). V lost 0 bases and J 2 bases, leaving 15 bases between the germline ends. There are 17 residues in the CDR3. Germline CDR1 reads MGHRA; CDR2 reads YSYEKL.

The genes are TRBV28 and TRBJ1-5; a weak D match, TRBD1 (5 bases). The CDR3 loop spans 14 amino acids. The germline V gene has CDR1 MDHEN and CDR2 SYDVKM. Trimming stripped 6 bases from V and 6 bases from J, with 15 bases between. CDR3 nucleotide sequence: TGTGCCAGCAGGGCAGAGGGGAGTGGTCAGCCCCAGCATTTT. Encoded protein: CASRAEGSGQPQHF.

The chain links TRBV5-4 to TRBJ1-1; D not resolved. Germline V gene data show CDR1 as SGHNT and CDR2 as YYREEE (reference sequence). Trimming stripped 0 bases from V and 5 bases from J, with 17 bases between. The CDR3 spans 16 residues. The CDR3 DNA reads as TGTGCCAGCAGCTTGGCGAGGGATTCGGGAGGAACTGAAGCTTTCTTT. Its protein is CASSLARDSGGTEAFF. The whole variable domain, remainder taken from reference TRBV5-4 and TRBJ1-1, is ETGVTQSPTHLIKTRGQQVTLRCSSQSGHNTVSWYQQALGQGPQFIFQYYREEENGRGNFPPRFSGLQFPNYSSELNVNALELDDSALYLCASSLARDSGGTEAFFGQGTRLTVV.

This clonotype appeared a few times. V and J are TRBV7-9 and TRBJ2-1, with 15 bases fitting TRBD2. Germline assignment: CDR1 SEHNR and CDR2 FQNEAQ (reference sequence). The junction had 11 bases not matched to a gene; V was cut back by 8 bases and J by 3 bases. This CDR3 contains 18 residues. In DNA form, the CDR3 reads TGTGCCAGCTCCTCGGGACTAGCGGGGGGCAACCTCTACAATGAGCAGTTCTTC. This gives the protein CASSSGLAGGNLYNEQFF. The whole variable domain, remainder taken from reference TRBV7-9 and TRBJ2-1, is DTGVSQNPRHKITKRGQNVTFRCDPISEHNRLYWYRQTLGQGPEFLTYFQNEAQLEKSRLLSDRFSAERPKGSFSTLEIQRTEQGDSAMYLCASSSGLAGGNLYNEQFFGPGTRLTVL.

The CDR3 region has the DNA TGTGCCAGCAGTTTTCCGGGACTAGCGTCAGTCCCAGATACGCAGTATTTT. It translates to CASSFPGLASVPDTQYF. The gene calls are TRBV27 and TRBJ2-3; TRBD2 aligns across 10 bases. CDR1 and CDR2 (germline): MNHEY, SMNVEV (reference sequence). This CDR3 has 17 residues. Germline trimming cut 3 bases from V and 4 bases from J; bases unmatched to any gene: 10.

This sequence joins TRBV12-5 and TRBJ2-2; 14 bases line up with TRBD2. The V and J ends lost 6 bases and 1 base, in that order; junction bases with no gene match: 13. Germline CDR1 reads LGHNT; CDR2 reads FRNRAP. CDR3 length equals 20 residues. The CDR3 sequence is CASGLNPGTSGGQNTGELFF. The CDR3 bases are TGTGCTAGTGGCCTAAACCCCGGGACTAGCGGGGGCCAGAACACCGGGGAGCTGTTTTTT.

V and J are TRBV5-6 and TRBJ2-7, with D perhaps matching TRBD1 (7 bases). The CDR3 is 13 amino acids. V gave up 2 bases and J gave up 3 bases, with 9 bases separating them. Germline CDR1 and CDR2: SGHDT and YYEEEE. For the CDR3, the DNA is TGTGCCAGCAGCTTCAGGGGGGACTACGAGCAGTACGTC. Translating gives CASSFRGDYEQYV.

This chain links TRBV27 with TRBJ1-6; D is unclear. Germline CDR1 MNHEY, CDR2 SMNVEV (reference sequence). The germline V and J ends were trimmed by 3 bases and 3 bases, with 6 bases remaining between them. The CDR3 spans 14 residues. DNA for the CDR3: TGTGCCAGCAGTTTCGGAATCTATAATTCACCCCTCCACTTT. The encoded protein is CASSFGIYNSPLHF.